A single sample gave rise to the 27 T cell receptor beta chains below, sequenced in a study of blood T cell repertoires in COVID-19. Sequencing was performed with immunoSEQ multiplex PCR; in TCRdb, only in-frame clones are kept and a portion is missing. The sample consists of over 80,000 clones, around 75% of them appearing once. The sample comprised peripheral blood. The receptors derive from a woman aged 45-60 years with acute or convalescent COVID-19.

The CDR3 loop reads CASSKIVDTEAFF. CDR3 coding DNA: TGTGCCAGCAGCAAGATCGTAGACACTGAAGCTTTCTTT. This sequence joins TRBV13 and TRBJ1-1; D uncertain. The germline CDR1 and CDR2 sequences are PRHDT and FYEKMQ (reference sequence). V lost 5 bases, J lost 3 bases, and 10 bases lay in between. The CDR3 is made up of 13 amino acids.

The CDR3 bases are TGTGCCAGCAGCGCCCAAACCCAGGGTGAAGCTTTCTTT. Amino acids: CASSAQTQGEAFF. The genes are TRBV9 and TRBJ1-1; maybe TRBD1 (5 bases). The germline V and J ends were trimmed by 3 bases and 7 bases, with 13 bases remaining between them. This CDR3 is 13 amino acids long. CDR1 and CDR2 from the germline V gene are SGDLS and YYNGEE.

This chain connects TRBV29-1 to TRBJ2-3; 7 nucleotides line up with TRBD1. The CDR3 loop spans 14 amino acids. Trimming took 6 bases from V and 1 from J; bases not matched to a gene: 7. The germline CDR1 and CDR2 sequences are SQVTM and ANQGSEA. The CDR3 here is CSVRPGGGTDTQYF. The CDR3 DNA reads as TGCAGCGTCCGGCCAGGGGGAGGCACAGATACGCAGTATTTT.

V usage is TRBV6-5 and J usage is TRBJ1-6; D perhaps matches TRBD1 (6 bases). The CDR3 spans 14 residues. V was clipped by 7 bases and J by 4 bases, with 11 bases between them. Germline V CDR1 and CDR2: MNHEY, SVGAGI. CDR3 region: CASKNREYNSPLHF. The CDR3 nucleotides read TGTGCCAGCAAGAACAGGGAGTATAATTCACCCCTCCACTTT.

This chain's CDR3 is CASSLWRGVTGELFF. The CDR3 DNA sequence: TGTGCCAGCAGCTTGTGGCGGGGAGTCACCGGGGAGCTGTTTTTT. The V and J genes are TRBV5-5 and TRBJ2-2; tentatively, D is TRBD2 (6 bases). V was cut by 1 base and J by 4 bases, with 11 bases left in between. Germline lookup yields CDR1 SGHKS and CDR2 YYEKEE (reference sequence). The CDR3 consists of 15 residues.

V is TRBV29-1 and J is TRBJ1-2, with unresolved D. CDR1 and CDR2 from the germline V gene are SQVTM and ANQGSEA. CDR3 length equals 12 residues. The V gene lost 4 bases and the J gene lost 4 bases, with 10 bases spanning the gap. As DNA, the CDR3 is TGCAGCGTTGGGAGCCAGCTCTATGGCTACACCTTC. Translating gives CSVGSQLYGYTF.

The V call is TRBV7-2, the J call TRBJ1-1, with a weak D call TRBD1 (6 bases). In germline, CDR1 is SGHTA, CDR2 FQGNSA. V lost 7 bases, J lost 1 base, and 16 bases lay in between. The CDR3 has 15 amino acids. The CDR3 nucleotides are TGTGCCAGCACCCTTAGTTGGGGGCAGAACACTGAAGCTTTCTTT. This sequence encodes CASTLSWGQNTEAFF.

The J gene is TRBJ1-4, the V gene TRBV6-6, with D perhaps matching TRBD1 (5 bases). Germline V gene data show CDR1 as MNHNY and CDR2 as SVGAGI (reference sequence). V was pared by 1 base and J by 3 bases, with 9 bases between. This CDR3 region has 15 residues. The CDR3 bases are TGTGCCAGCAGTTACTTGGGGGGGGCTAATGAAAAACTGTTTTTT. It codes for CASSYLGGANEKLFF.

Turning to this clone: Distinct nucleotide sequences in the sample also encode this CDR3. This chain joins TRBV5-1 and TRBJ2-3; D gene uncertain. The germline V gene has CDR1 SGHRS and CDR2 YFSETQ. With 0 bases removed from V and 2 bases from J, the gap between germline ends came to 10 bases. The CDR3 consists of 15 residues. CDR3 in amino acids: CASSLGSGSTDTQYF. The CDR3 DNA is TGCGCCAGCAGCTTGGGATCGGGTTCCACAGATACGCAGTATTTT.

The CDR3 region is CASSFGLAGGLSYNEQFF. The CDR3 DNA reads TGTGCCAGCAGTTTCGGCCTAGCGGGGGGGTTATCCTACAATGAGCAGTTCTTC. V usage is TRBV28 and J usage is TRBJ2-1; 12 nucleotides agree with TRBD2. Germline lookup yields CDR1 MDHEN and CDR2 SYDVKM. There are 18 residues in the CDR3. Losses at the gene ends were 3 bases for V and 1 base for J; bases not matched to a gene: 7.

Many counts were recorded for this clone. The rearrangement links TRBV6-1 to TRBJ2-7, with 7 bases matching TRBD2. The ends lost 2 bases at V and 3 bases at J; junction bases unmatched: 7. This CDR3 is 15 amino acids long. Per the germline V gene, CDR1 is MNHNS and CDR2 is SASEGT. The CDR3 DNA reads TGTGCCAGCAGTGAAAGTAGGGGAGGGCTCTACGAGCAGTACTTC. Its protein product is CASSESRGGLYEQYF.

The V call is TRBV2, the J call TRBJ2-5; 7 bases map to TRBD2. V shed 7 bases and J 6 bases; nucleotides not matched to a gene: 11. Per the germline V gene, CDR1 is SNHLY and CDR2 is FYNNEI. The CDR3 has 14 amino acids. CDR3 region: CASTWGEGLKTQYF. The CDR3 DNA reads TGTGCCAGCACCTGGGGGGAGGGTTTAAAGACCCAGTACTTC.

This clone has only one observation. V gene TRBV18 combines with J gene TRBJ2-7; D uncertain. Germline V gene lookup returns CDR1 KGHSH and CDR2 LQKENI. The CDR3 runs to 12 residues. Trimming took 3 bases from V and 2 from J, leaving 5 bases between them. The CDR3 DNA reads TGTGCCAGCTCACCGGCGGCCTACGAGCAGTACTTC. This encodes CASSPAAYEQYF.

The rearrangement uses TRBV19 and TRBJ1-2; TRBD1 agrees at 10 bases. CDR1 and CDR2 from the germline V gene are LNHDA and SQIVND (reference sequence). Germline trimming cut 5 bases from V and 10 bases from J; bases unmatched to any gene: 10. The CDR3 has 14 residues. In DNA form, the CDR3 reads TGTGCCAGTAGTCCACTTCGGGACAGGGGAGTCTACACCTTC. It yields the protein CASSPLRDRGVYTF.

The chain links TRBV10-3 to TRBJ1-2, with a weak D call TRBD1 (5 bases). The CDR3 length is 13 residues. The ends were cut back, 0 bases at V and 7 bases at J, with 9 bases in the middle. Germline-derived CDR1 and CDR2 are ENHRY and SYGVKD. The CDR3 DNA reads TGTGCCATCAGTGAGTCAGGGCAGGGTGGCTACACCTTC. Residues: CAISESGQGGYTF.

This clone was detected only a few times. This chain uses TRBV5-4 with TRBJ2-7; the D is unclear. Germline CDR1 reads SGHNT; CDR2 reads YYREEE (reference sequence). Trimming left V 0 bases short and J 0 bases short, with 10 bases between. The CDR3 spans 15 residues. The CDR3 loop is CASSLGSDSSYEQYF. DNA of the CDR3: TGTGCCAGCAGCTTGGGCAGCGATAGCTCCTACGAGCAGTACTTC.

The rearrangement links TRBV21-1 to TRBJ1-1; the D call in the table, TRBD1, was not verified against the DNA. TRBV21-1 has pseudogene status. CDR3 size: 17 residues. DNA for the CDR3: TGTGCCAGCGTCCCCGGGCGGACTCGGACAGGGGGCATTGAAGCTTTCTTT. It specifies CASVPGRTRTGGIEAFF.

The gene calls are TRBV5-1 and TRBJ1-2; 8 nucleotides align to TRBD1. This CDR3 has 14 amino acids. V lost 2 bases, J lost 4 bases, and 4 bases stayed unmatched. Germline V gives CDR1 SGHRS, CDR2 YFSETQ. CDR3 coding DNA: TGCGCCAGCAGCTTACAGGGGGTGAGCTATGGCTACACCTTC. Its translation: CASSLQGVSYGYTF.

The chain is built from TRBV11-3 and TRBJ2-2; the D is unclear. The CDR3 consists of 15 residues. Germline V gene sequence: CDR1 SGHNT, CDR2 YENEEA. Trimming stripped 0 bases from V and 2 bases from J, with 7 bases between. DNA of the CDR3: TGTGCCAGCAGCTTAGACTCCTTTAACACCGGGGAGCTGTTTTTT. This encodes CASSLDSFNTGELFF.

In this sample, this clone turned up once. The chain recombines TRBV19 with TRBJ2-7, with D possibly being TRBD1 (6 bases). Germline CDR1 reads LNHDA; CDR2 reads SQIVND (reference sequence). The CDR3 is made up of 15 amino acids. Trimming stripped 5 bases from V and 4 bases from J, with 18 bases between. CDR3 residues: CASSPDRHIAYEQYF. CDR3 in DNA: TGTGCCAGTAGTCCCGACAGGCATATTGCTTACGAGCAGTACTTC.

This chain connects TRBV28 to TRBJ1-4; tentatively, D is TRBD1 (5 bases). This CDR3 spans 11 amino acids. Trimming removed 11 bases from V and 5 bases from J, with 9 bases in between. Germline values: CDR1 MDHEN, CDR2 SYDVKM. The CDR3 DNA reads as TGTGCCGCTGGGGGGAATGAAAAACTGTTTTTT. It codes for CAAGGNEKLFF.

V is TRBV6-5 and J is TRBJ2-3, with D possibly being TRBD2 (5 bases). Per the germline V gene, CDR1 is MNHEY and CDR2 is SVGAGI. The CDR3 contains 12 residues. V was clipped by 6 bases and J by 2 bases, with 6 bases between them. The chain's CDR3 is CASRRATDTQYF. CDR3 in DNA: TGTGCCAGCAGGAGGGCCACAGATACGCAGTATTTT.

The chain joins TRBV5-1 to TRBJ2-2, with D possibly being TRBD1 (6 bases). Between the trimmed V and J ends, which lost 7 bases and 4 bases, there was a span of 17 bases. The CDR3 sequence is 15 residues long. Germline CDR1 and CDR2: SGHRS and YFSETQ. Here the CDR3 reads CASGGGHSGTGELFF. The CDR3 coding sequence is TGCGCCAGCGGGGGCGGACACTCGGGCACCGGGGAGCTGTTTTTT.

V usage is TRBV5-1 and J usage is TRBJ1-4, with TRBD1 matching 9 bases. CDR1 and CDR2 (germline): SGHRS, YFSETQ. CDR3 size: 14 residues. V shed 3 bases, J shed 6 bases, and the junction held 3 bases outside the gene matches. CDR3 DNA: TGCGCCAGCAGCTGGGACAGGGCGGATGAAAAACTGTTTTTT. It is translated as CASSWDRADEKLFF.

Only one count was recorded for this clone. The CDR3 DNA follows: TGTGCCAGCAGTTACACCCTAGGGGTAGATACGCAGTATTTT. Translation: CASSYTLGVDTQYF. V gene TRBV6-2 or TRBV6-3 combines with J gene TRBJ2-3; D possibly corresponds to TRBD1 (5 bases). The CDR3 runs 14 residues. The germline gives CDR1 MNHEY, CDR2 SVGEGT. V was cut by 2 bases and J by 5 bases, with 11 bases left in between.

This chain links TRBV7-2 with TRBJ2-7, with 7 bases that match TRBD1. The CDR3 runs 17 residues. V shed 2 bases, J shed 3 bases, and the junction held 13 bases outside the gene matches. Germline CDR1 SGHTA, CDR2 FQGNSA. DNA of the CDR3: TGTGCCAGCAGCTTAACTTACTCCGGGACAGCCTTCTACGAGCAGTACTTC. Its protein product is CASSLTYSGTAFYEQYF.

This sequence joins TRBV11-3 and TRBJ2-1, with D unclear. CDR1 and CDR2 from the germline V gene are SGHNT and YENEEA. The length of the CDR3 is 13 residues. Trimming pared 4 bases from V and 8 bases from J, leaving 12 bases between. The CDR3 DNA is TGTGCCAGCAGCTCGGTCGTCCGAGATGAGCAGTTCTTC. Translation: CASSSVVRDEQFF.